These T cell receptor beta chains were read from a single sample in a study of T cells after yellow fever vaccination. TCRdb redid the calling of the 5' RACE reads with MiXCR, one entry per CDR3 protein. Among under 200,000 distinct CDR3 sequences listed, about 7% were seen once. The sequences come from CD4+ T cells sorted from PBMCs, collected 5 days after the first yellow fever vaccination. All receptors derive from a man between 18 and 29 years old who received the YFV17D yellow fever vaccine. Each CDR3 is given with its conserved first and last residue. A D gene is named only where the DNA matches it firmly. Clone size, where shown, is once, few, many, or a class for clones that have expanded.

j_call: TRBJ2-7
v_call: TRBV4-1
clone_size: few
d_call: -
cdr3_nt: TGCGCCAGCAGCCAAGTCGGTGAGAAGCAGTACTTC
cdr3_aa: CASSQVGEKQYF

j_call: TRBJ2-3
v_call: TRBV7-2
clone_size: many
d_call: -
cdr3_nt: TGTGCCAGCAGCGGGGGACTAGGGGGCGGGGATACGCAGTATTTT
cdr3_aa: CASSGGLGGGDTQYF

j_call: TRBJ1-6
v_call: TRBV12-3/TRBV12-4
clone_size: -
d_call: -
cdr3_nt: TGTGCCAGCGGCCTTTGGGGTTCACCCCTCCACTTT
cdr3_aa: CASGLWGSPLHF

j_call: TRBJ1-3
v_call: TRBV29-1
clone_size: few
d_call: -
cdr3_nt: TGCAGCGGCACGAAGGGGGACACCATATATTTT
cdr3_aa: CSGTKGDTIYF

j_call: TRBJ2-2
v_call: TRBV5-1
clone_size: few
d_call: -
cdr3_nt: TGCGCCAGCAACATGGACGGGAGAAGCGGGGAGCTGTTTTTT
cdr3_aa: CASNMDGRSGELFF

j_call: TRBJ2-7
v_call: TRBV5-1
clone_size: many
d_call: -
cdr3_nt: TGCGCCAGCAGCAATGGACAGCGCGAGCAGTACTTC
cdr3_aa: CASSNGQREQYF

j_call: TRBJ1-1
v_call: TRBV2
clone_size: many
d_call: TRBD1
cdr3_nt: TGTGCCAGCAGTCCGGACAGGCGAAGTACTGAAGCTTTCTTT
cdr3_aa: CASSPDRRSTEAFF

j_call: TRBJ2-1
v_call: TRBV5-1
clone_size: many
d_call: TRBD2
cdr3_nt: TGCGCCAGCAGCCGACTAACTAGCGGATACAATGAGCAGTTCTTC
cdr3_aa: CASSRLTSGYNEQFF

j_call: TRBJ2-3
v_call: TRBV7-2
clone_size: -
d_call: -
cdr3_nt: TGTGCCAGCAGCTTAGGGCGTAGCACAGATACGCAGTATTTT
cdr3_aa: CASSLGRSTDTQYF

j_call: TRBJ2-1
v_call: TRBV9
clone_size: -
d_call: TRBD1
cdr3_nt: TGTGCCAGCAGCGCCATAGGGACAGGGGGTTCTAATGCCCCGGGGAATGAGCAGTTCTTC
cdr3_aa: CASSAIGTGGSNAPGNEQFF

j_call: TRBJ2-3
v_call: TRBV7-9
clone_size: many
d_call: -
cdr3_nt: TGTGCCAGCAGCATCACAGATACGCAGTATTTT
cdr3_aa: CASSITDTQYF

j_call: TRBJ2-5
v_call: TRBV9
clone_size: many
d_call: TRBD1
cdr3_nt: TGTGCCAGCAGCGTAGGGGTGACAGGGGCCCGCGAGACCCAGTACTTC
cdr3_aa: CASSVGVTGARETQYF

j_call: TRBJ2-5
v_call: TRBV9
clone_size: many
d_call: -
cdr3_nt: TGTGCCAGCAGCCCGCCTGCCGCAGGAGGGACCCAGTACTTC
cdr3_aa: CASSPPAAGGTQYF

j_call: TRBJ1-4
v_call: TRBV7-2
clone_size: few
d_call: -
cdr3_nt: TGTGCCAGCAGCTTGTGGGACTCTGGGGAAAAACTGTTTTTT
cdr3_aa: CASSLWDSGEKLFF

j_call: TRBJ2-3
v_call: TRBV20-1
clone_size: many
d_call: -
cdr3_nt: TGCAGTGCTAGAGTTTTGGGACATACGCAGTATTTT
cdr3_aa: CSARVLGHTQYF

j_call: TRBJ2-3
v_call: TRBV3-1
clone_size: many
d_call: -
cdr3_nt: TGTGCCAGCAGCCAAGATGAGTTGGCGCAGTATTTT
cdr3_aa: CASSQDELAQYF

j_call: TRBJ1-2
v_call: TRBV5-1
clone_size: -
d_call: -
cdr3_nt: TGCGCCAGCAGCTCCCGAGGGGACTTCTATGGCTACACCTTC
cdr3_aa: CASSSRGDFYGYTF

j_call: TRBJ1-1
v_call: TRBV6-5
clone_size: many
d_call: TRBD1
cdr3_nt: TGTGCCAGCAGTGTACTGGCAGGGGGCTACACTGAAGCTTTCTTT
cdr3_aa: CASSVLAGGYTEAFF

j_call: TRBJ1-2
v_call: TRBV12-3/TRBV12-4
clone_size: few
d_call: TRBD1
cdr3_nt: TGTGCCAGCAGTTATAGGACAGGGGGCGGCTATGGCTACACCTTC
cdr3_aa: CASSYRTGGGYGYTF

j_call: TRBJ2-1
v_call: TRBV4-3
clone_size: many
d_call: TRBD1
cdr3_nt: TGCGCCAGCAGCCAGCGACAGGGGTTCTCCTACAATGAGCAGTTCTTC
cdr3_aa: CASSQRQGFSYNEQFF

j_call: TRBJ2-7
v_call: TRBV3-1
clone_size: few
d_call: -
cdr3_nt: TGTGCCAGCAGCCAAGATCGGTTCCCCTTCGACGAGCAGTACTTC
cdr3_aa: CASSQDRFPFDEQYF

j_call: TRBJ2-7
v_call: TRBV5-4
clone_size: few
d_call: TRBD1
cdr3_nt: TGTGCCAGCAGCATCGGGACAGGGGGGATCTACGAGCAGTACTTC
cdr3_aa: CASSIGTGGIYEQYF

j_call: TRBJ1-2
v_call: TRBV24-1
clone_size: many
d_call: -
cdr3_nt: TGTGCCACCAGTGATGAGGGTTTGAGCTACACCTTC
cdr3_aa: CATSDEGLSYTF

j_call: TRBJ1-6
v_call: TRBV12-3/TRBV12-4
clone_size: -
d_call: -
cdr3_nt: TGTGCCAGCAGTAGCCAGGGTGGCTCACCCCTCCACTTT
cdr3_aa: CASSSQGGSPLHF

j_call: TRBJ1-3
v_call: TRBV20-1
clone_size: few
d_call: -
cdr3_nt: TGCAGTGCCCAACAAGGCGGGAGCTCTGGAAACACCATATATTTT
cdr3_aa: CSAQQGGSSGNTIYF

j_call: TRBJ1-1
v_call: TRBV5-1
clone_size: many
d_call: -
cdr3_nt: TGCGCCAGCAGCTTGGGGGCGGGAGAGGGCTCCGCTTTCTTT
cdr3_aa: CASSLGAGEGSAFF

j_call: TRBJ2-2
v_call: TRBV27
clone_size: many
d_call: -
cdr3_nt: TGTGCCAGCAGTGCCATAAACACCGGGGAGCTGTTTTTT
cdr3_aa: CASSAINTGELFF

j_call: TRBJ2-6
v_call: TRBV3-1
clone_size: many
d_call: -
cdr3_nt: TGTGCCAGCAGTCTTGGGGGTGACGGGGCCAACGTCCTGACTTTC
cdr3_aa: CASSLGGDGANVLTF

j_call: TRBJ2-1
v_call: TRBV18
clone_size: many
d_call: TRBD2
cdr3_nt: TGTGCCAGCTCACCACTGGGTCTAGCGGGGGGTAACAATGAGCAGTTCTTC
cdr3_aa: CASSPLGLAGGNNEQFF

j_call: TRBJ1-2
v_call: TRBV5-4
clone_size: many
d_call: TRBD1
cdr3_nt: TGTGCCAGCAGCTTGGAATCCAGGGGGCGAAATGGCTACACCTTC
cdr3_aa: CASSLESRGRNGYTF

j_call: TRBJ1-5
v_call: TRBV19
clone_size: few
d_call: -
cdr3_nt: TGTGCCAGTAGCTCCGTTAGCAATCAGCCCCAGCATTTT
cdr3_aa: CASSSVSNQPQHF

j_call: TRBJ1-3
v_call: TRBV6-5
clone_size: -
d_call: -
cdr3_nt: TGTGCCAGCAGTTACAGCACGGGCACCTCTGGAAACACCATATATTTT
cdr3_aa: CASSYSTGTSGNTIYF

j_call: TRBJ2-3
v_call: TRBV5-1
clone_size: many
d_call: -
cdr3_nt: TGCGCCAGCAGCGCAGGAGCTACTAGCACAGATACGCAGTATTTT
cdr3_aa: CASSAGATSTDTQYF

j_call: TRBJ2-1
v_call: TRBV18
clone_size: few
d_call: TRBD1
cdr3_nt: TGTGCCAGCTCACCCGCAGGGGGAAACTCCTACAATGAGCAGTTCTTC
cdr3_aa: CASSPAGGNSYNEQFF

j_call: TRBJ2-1
v_call: TRBV6-5
clone_size: many
d_call: -
cdr3_nt: TGTGCCAGCAGTTATGACATTACCTACAATGAGCAGTTCTTC
cdr3_aa: CASSYDITYNEQFF

j_call: TRBJ2-1
v_call: TRBV18
clone_size: many
d_call: TRBD1
cdr3_nt: TGTGCCAGCTCACCAGGGGGACAGGGATTCGATGAGCAGTTCTTC
cdr3_aa: CASSPGGQGFDEQFF

j_call: TRBJ2-5
v_call: TRBV20-1
clone_size: many
d_call: TRBD2
cdr3_nt: TGCAGTGCTGCCGGGACTACAGACCAGTACTTC
cdr3_aa: CSAAGTTDQYF

j_call: TRBJ1-1
v_call: TRBV5-5
clone_size: -
d_call: -
cdr3_nt: TGTGCCAGCAGCCAGTCACAGGGTGGAGCTTTCTTT
cdr3_aa: CASSQSQGGAFF

j_call: TRBJ1-4
v_call: TRBV7-9
clone_size: -
d_call: -
cdr3_nt: TGTGCCACCAGCTGGACGGCTAATGAAAAACTGTTTTTT
cdr3_aa: CATSWTANEKLFF

j_call: TRBJ2-1
v_call: TRBV12-3/TRBV12-4
clone_size: few
d_call: -
cdr3_nt: TGTGCCAGCAGTCCCCCCCGGGACGCGAGCTCCTACAATGAGCAGTTCTTC
cdr3_aa: CASSPPRDASSYNEQFF

j_call: TRBJ2-1
v_call: TRBV18
clone_size: few
d_call: TRBD1
cdr3_nt: TGTGCCAGCTCACCGGCGACAGGGGGGTACAATGAGCAGTTCTTC
cdr3_aa: CASSPATGGYNEQFF

j_call: TRBJ1-2
v_call: TRBV5-4
clone_size: few
d_call: -
cdr3_nt: TGTGCCAGCAGCCGACCCGAGTTGATGCGGACCTATGGCTACACCTTC
cdr3_aa: CASSRPELMRTYGYTF

j_call: TRBJ2-5
v_call: TRBV6-4
clone_size: many
d_call: TRBD1
cdr3_nt: TGTGCCAGCAGTGACCGACGCGGGAACAGGGGGACGGAGACCCAGTACTTC
cdr3_aa: CASSDRRGNRGTETQYF

j_call: TRBJ2-5
v_call: TRBV5-1
clone_size: many
d_call: -
cdr3_nt: TGCGCCAGCAGCTTGGATGCCGCGGGGTTCCAAGAGACCCAGTACTTC
cdr3_aa: CASSLDAAGFQETQYF

j_call: TRBJ1-1
v_call: TRBV5-6
clone_size: -
d_call: TRBD1
cdr3_nt: TGTGCCAGCAGCTCGTTCGACAGGGTCACTGAAGCTTTCTTT
cdr3_aa: CASSSFDRVTEAFF

j_call: TRBJ2-1
v_call: TRBV6-1
clone_size: few
d_call: TRBD1
cdr3_nt: TGTGCCAGCAGCGGACAGGGAAGCTCCTACAATGAGCAGTTCTTC
cdr3_aa: CASSGQGSSYNEQFF

j_call: TRBJ2-6
v_call: TRBV7-2
clone_size: many
d_call: -
cdr3_nt: TGTGCCAGCAGCCCACTCGGGGCCAACGTCCTGACTTTC
cdr3_aa: CASSPLGANVLTF

j_call: TRBJ2-5
v_call: TRBV3-1
clone_size: many
d_call: -
cdr3_nt: TGTGCCAGCCATATATCCGGGGTAGAAGAGACCCAGTACTTC
cdr3_aa: CASHISGVEETQYF

j_call: TRBJ2-3
v_call: TRBV1
clone_size: -
d_call: -
cdr3_nt: TGCACCAGCAGCCAACTAGCGGCCAGCACAGATACGCAGTATTTT
cdr3_aa: CTSSQLAASTDTQYF

j_call: TRBJ2-3
v_call: TRBV7-8
clone_size: few
d_call: -
cdr3_nt: TGTGCCAGCAGCGCCATTCCGGGGCCAGACACAGATACGCAGTATTTT
cdr3_aa: CASSAIPGPDTDTQYF

j_call: TRBJ1-2
v_call: TRBV5-4
clone_size: many
d_call: -
cdr3_nt: TGTGCCAGCAGCTTGTACGGGTATGGCTACACCTTC
cdr3_aa: CASSLYGYGYTF

j_call: TRBJ1-6
v_call: TRBV12-3/TRBV12-4
clone_size: many
d_call: -
cdr3_nt: TGTGCCAGCAGTACAACAACCAATTCACCCCTCCACTTT
cdr3_aa: CASSTTTNSPLHF

j_call: TRBJ1-4
v_call: TRBV7-9
clone_size: many
d_call: -
cdr3_nt: TGTGCCAGCAGCTTAGGAAGGAGGGCAACTAATGAAAAACTGTTTTTT
cdr3_aa: CASSLGRRATNEKLFF